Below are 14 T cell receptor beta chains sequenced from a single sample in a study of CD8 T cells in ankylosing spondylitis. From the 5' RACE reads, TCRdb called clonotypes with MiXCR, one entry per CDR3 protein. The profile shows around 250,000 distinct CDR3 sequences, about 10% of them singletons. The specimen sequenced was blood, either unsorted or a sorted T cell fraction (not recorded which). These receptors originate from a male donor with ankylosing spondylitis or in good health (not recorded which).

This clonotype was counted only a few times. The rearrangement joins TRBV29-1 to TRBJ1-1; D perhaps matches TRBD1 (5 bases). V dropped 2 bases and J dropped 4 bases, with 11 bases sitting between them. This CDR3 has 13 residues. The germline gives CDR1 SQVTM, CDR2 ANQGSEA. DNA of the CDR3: TGCAGCGTTGAAAAGCAGGGCGGCACTGAAGCTTTCTTT. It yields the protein CSVEKQGGTEAFF. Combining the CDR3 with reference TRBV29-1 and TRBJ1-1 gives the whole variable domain SAVISQKPSRDICQRGTSLTIQCQVDSQVTMMFWYRQQPGQSLTLIATANQGSEATYESGFVIDKFPISRPNLTFSTLTVSNMSPEDSSIYLCSVEKQGGTEAFFGQGTRLTVV.

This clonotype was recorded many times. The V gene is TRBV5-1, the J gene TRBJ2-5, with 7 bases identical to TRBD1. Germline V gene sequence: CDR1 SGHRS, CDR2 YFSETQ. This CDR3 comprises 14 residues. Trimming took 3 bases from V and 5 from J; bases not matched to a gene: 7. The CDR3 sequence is CASSSDRSGETQYF. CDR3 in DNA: TGCGCCAGCAGCTCGGACAGGTCTGGGGAGACCCAGTACTTC.

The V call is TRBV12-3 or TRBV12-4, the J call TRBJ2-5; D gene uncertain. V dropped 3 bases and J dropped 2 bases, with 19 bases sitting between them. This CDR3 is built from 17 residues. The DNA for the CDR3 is TGTGCCAGCAGTTTTGACGTTCACCACGAGAAACAAGAGACCCAGTACTTC. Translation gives CASSFDVHHEKQETQYF.

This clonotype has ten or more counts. The CDR3 nucleotides are TGTGCCAGCAGTGTCCCCGGTGTGGAAAAACTGTTTTTT. Amino acids: CASSVPGVEKLFF. The genes are TRBV25-1 and TRBJ1-4; no clear D. This CDR3 is 13 amino acids long. Germline V gene sequence: CDR1 MGHDK, CDR2 SYGVNS. The ends were cut back, 4 bases at V and 8 bases at J, with 11 bases in the middle.

The CDR3 region has the DNA TGTGCCAGCCGCTTCCTAAGGGTAGGTCAGCCCCAGCATTTT. Translating gives CASRFLRVGQPQHF. The chain links TRBV28 to TRBJ1-5; the D is unclear. The V end lost 8 bases, the J end lost 6 bases, and 17 bases lay between the germline ends. The CDR3 extends over 14 amino acids. Germline CDR1 MDHEN, CDR2 SYDVKM.

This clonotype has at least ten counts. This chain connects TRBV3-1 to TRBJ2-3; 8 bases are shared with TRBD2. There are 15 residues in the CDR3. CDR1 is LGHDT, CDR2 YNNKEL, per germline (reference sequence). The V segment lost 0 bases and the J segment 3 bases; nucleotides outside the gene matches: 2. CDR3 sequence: CASSQDPGGTDTQYF. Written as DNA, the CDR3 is TGTGCCAGCAGCCAAGATCCGGGAGGGACAGATACGCAGTATTTT.

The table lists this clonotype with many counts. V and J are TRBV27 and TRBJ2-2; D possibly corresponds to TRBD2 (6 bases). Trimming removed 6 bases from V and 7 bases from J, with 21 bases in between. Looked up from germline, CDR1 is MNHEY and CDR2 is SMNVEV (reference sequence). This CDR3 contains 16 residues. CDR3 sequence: CASSPSPGGIGGELFF. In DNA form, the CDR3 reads TGTGCCAGCAGCCCCAGCCCCGGCGGGATTGGCGGGGAGCTGTTTTTT.

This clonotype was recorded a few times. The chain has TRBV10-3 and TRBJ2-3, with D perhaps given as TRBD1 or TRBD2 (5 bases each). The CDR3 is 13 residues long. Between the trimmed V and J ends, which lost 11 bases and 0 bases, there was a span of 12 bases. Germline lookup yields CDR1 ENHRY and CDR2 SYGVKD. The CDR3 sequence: CAVGTASTDTQYF. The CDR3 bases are TGTGCCGTCGGGACGGCTAGCACAGATACGCAGTATTTT.

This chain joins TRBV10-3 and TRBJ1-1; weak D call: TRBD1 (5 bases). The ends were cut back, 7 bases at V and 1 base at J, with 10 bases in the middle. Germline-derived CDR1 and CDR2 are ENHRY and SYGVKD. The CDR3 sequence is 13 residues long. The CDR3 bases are TGTGCCATCAATCAACAGGCGAACACTGAAGCTTTCTTT. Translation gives CAINQQANTEAFF.

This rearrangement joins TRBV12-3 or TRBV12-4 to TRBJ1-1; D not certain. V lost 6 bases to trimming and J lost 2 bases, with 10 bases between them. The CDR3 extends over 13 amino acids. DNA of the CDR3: TGTGCCAGCAGACAAACAAGCAACACTGAAGCTTTCTTT. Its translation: CASRQTSNTEAFF.

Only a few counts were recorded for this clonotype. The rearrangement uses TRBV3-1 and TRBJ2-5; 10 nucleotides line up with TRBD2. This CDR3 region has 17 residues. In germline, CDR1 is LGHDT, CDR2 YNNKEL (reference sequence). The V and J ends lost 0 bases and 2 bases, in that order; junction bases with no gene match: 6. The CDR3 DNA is TGTGCCAGCAGCCAAGATTACCCAGCGGGGGGGCAAGAGACCCAGTACTTC. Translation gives CASSQDYPAGGQETQYF.

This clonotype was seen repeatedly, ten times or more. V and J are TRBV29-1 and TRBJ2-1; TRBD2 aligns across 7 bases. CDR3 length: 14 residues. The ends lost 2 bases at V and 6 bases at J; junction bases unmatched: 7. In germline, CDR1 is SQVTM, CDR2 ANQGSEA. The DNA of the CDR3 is TGCAGCGTTGAACTAGGGGACTATCGCAATGAGCAGTTCTTC. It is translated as CSVELGDYRNEQFF.

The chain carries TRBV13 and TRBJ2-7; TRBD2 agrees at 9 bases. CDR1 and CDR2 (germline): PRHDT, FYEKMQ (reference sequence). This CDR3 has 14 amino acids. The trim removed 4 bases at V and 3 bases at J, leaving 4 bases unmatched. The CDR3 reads CASSYGLASYEQYF. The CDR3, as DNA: TGTGCCAGCAGCTACGGACTAGCGAGCTACGAGCAGTACTTC. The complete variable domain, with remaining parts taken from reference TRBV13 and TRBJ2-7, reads AAGVIQSPRHLIKEKRETATLKCYPIPRHDTVYWYQQGPGQDPQFLISFYEKMQSDKGSIPDRFSAQQFSDYHSELNMSSLELGDSALYFCASSYGLASYEQYFGPGTRLTVT.

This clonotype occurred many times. CDR3 bases: TGCGCCAGCAGCTTGGAGGGGACATCCACAGATACGCAGTATTTT. This translates into CASSLEGTSTDTQYF. The chain couples TRBV5-1 to TRBJ2-3; possible D gene TRBD1, 6 bases. The germline V gene encodes CDR1 SGHRS and CDR2 YFSETQ. Trimming pared 0 bases from V and 2 bases from J, leaving 10 bases between. CDR3 length equals 15 residues.